This TCR beta chain was captured in a study of cytomegalovirus exposure and HLA in healthy donors. General study results and limits: A cluster of highly shared sequence variants was likely a sequencing artifact.

CDR3 length: 13 amino acids. Trimming shortened V by 0 bases and J by 7 bases, and 10 bases separated the two germline ends. CDR1 and CDR2 (germline): KGHSH, LQKENI. For this clone: What it recognizes is unknown.

Vbeta (60) and Jbeta (13) primers were used in the PCR. Clones were read by immunoSEQ multiplex PCR, and TCRdb kept only the in-frame ones, dropping some. This table lists about 120,000 clones. The sequencing sample was made of PBMCs. The source is a man aged 18 to 35 in good health and CMV-seronegative. The V and J genes are TRBV18 and TRBJ2-7, with D perhaps TRBD2 (5 bases). CDR3 DNA sequence: TGTGCCAGCTCACCACCGGTTACGGGGGAGCAGTACTTC. This gives the protein CASSPPVTGEQYF.